What follows is one TCR beta chain and its context. Its antigen is undetermined. Expressed TCRB transcripts got sequenced, as all isolated RNA was reverse transcribed. Assay: immunoSEQ multiplex PCR; the TCRdb copy retains only in-frame clones and omits some. The top ten hold approximately 1.4% of the sample, which has some 200,000 clones, roughly 10% seen once. This sample was taken from a study of beta chain features in type 1 diabetes. Turning to the study itself: Sorted cells numbering 107,917,701 were examined across all samples. Study-wide findings and caveats: Insertions at VDJ junctions were less frequent in type 1 diabetes patients. These patients also deleted more nucleotides at the same junctions.

Material: central memory CD4+ T cells from blood. This TCR derives from a young man in good health.

CDR3 residues: CASSQQGSHTEAFF. The CDR3 region has the DNA TGTGCCAGCTCACAGCAGGGATCGCACACTGAAGCTTTCTTT. V usage is TRBV18 and J usage is TRBJ1-1, with D possibly being TRBD1 (5 bases). Germline assignment: CDR1 KGHSH and CDR2 LQKENI. The CDR3 contains 14 residues. V was shortened by 4 bases and J by 3 bases, with 12 bases between the two germline ends.